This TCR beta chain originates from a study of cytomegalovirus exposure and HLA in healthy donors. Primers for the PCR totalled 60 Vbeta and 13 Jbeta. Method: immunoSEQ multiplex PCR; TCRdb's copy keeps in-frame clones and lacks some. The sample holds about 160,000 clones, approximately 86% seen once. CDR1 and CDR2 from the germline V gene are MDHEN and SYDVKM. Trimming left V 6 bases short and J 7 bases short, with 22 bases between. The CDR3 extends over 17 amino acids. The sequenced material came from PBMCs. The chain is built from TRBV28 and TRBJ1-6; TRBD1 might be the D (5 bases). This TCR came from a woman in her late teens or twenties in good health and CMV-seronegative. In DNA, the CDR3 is TGTGCCAGCAGACGTGGGTACAGGTATAAGCAAAATTCACCCCTCCACTTT. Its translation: CASRRGYRYKQNSPLHF.